The next 20 T cell receptor beta chains were all read from a single sample in a study of response to subunit inactivated influenza vaccine. TCRdb reprocessed the RT-PCR reads via MiXCR and lists one record per CDR3 protein. The sample records roughly 790,000 distinct CDR3 sequences, 21% being singletons. Sequenced here: PBMCs from blood, sampled around 5 days after vaccination. Receptors were obtained from a man aged 50-59 years who received an inactivated influenza vaccine.

V gene TRBV20-1 combines with J gene TRBJ2-3; D perhaps matches TRBD1 (5 bases). Germline CDR1 is DFQATT and CDR2 is SNEGSKA (reference sequence). Trimming left V 6 bases short and J 6 bases short, with 19 bases between. The CDR3 consists of 14 residues. CDR3 loop: CSAETANPADTQYF. Here the CDR3 DNA reads TGCAGTGCCGAGACAGCCAACCCCGCGGATACGCAGTATTTT.

Comment on this clonotype: The conserved closing phenylalanine or tryptophan is absent in this CDR3, likely reflecting a read error. The genes are TRBV6-2 or TRBV6-3 and TRBJ2-7; D gene uncertain. The length of the CDR3 is 15 residues. Looked up from germline, CDR1 is MNHEY and CDR2 is SVGEGT. V was shortened by 7 bases and J by 3 bases, with 19 bases between the two germline ends. CDR3 nucleotide sequence: TGTGCCAGCAAAAAACTGGGAACTCAACTCTACGAGCAGTACTTA. Translated: CASKKLGTQLYEQYL.

The rearrangement links TRBV15 to TRBJ2-4, with TRBD2 identical over 7 bases. Germline lookup yields CDR1 LNHNV and CDR2 YYDKDF (reference sequence). V was pared by 0 bases and J by 0 bases, with 5 bases of the junction left unmatched. This CDR3 is 17 amino acids long. CDR3 region: CATSRDSPSGAKNIQYF. The CDR3, as DNA: TGTGCCACCAGCAGAGATAGTCCTAGCGGAGCCAAAAACATTCAGTACTTC. The entire variable domain, with the rest obtained from reference TRBV15 and TRBJ2-4, is as follows: DAMVIQNPRYQVTQFGKPVTLSCSQTLNHNVMYWYQQKSSQAPKLLFHYYDKDFNNEADTPDNFQSRRPNTSFCFLDIRSPGLGDTAMYLCATSRDSPSGAKNIQYFGAGTRLSVL.

This clonotype turned up a few times. J is TRBJ2-7 and V is TRBV6-1, with TRBD2 as a possible D gene (6 bases). CDR1 is MNHNS and CDR2 is SASEGT in the germline V gene. This CDR3 has 14 residues. The V end was cut by 5 bases, the J end by 0 bases, with 11 bases between. The CDR3 DNA is TGTGCCAGCAGTCGCGGGGTCCGCTCCTACGAGCAGTACTTC. The encoded protein is CASSRGVRSYEQYF.

This clonotype was seen at least ten times. This rearrangement joins TRBV20-1 to TRBJ2-3; 9 bases line up with TRBD2. Trimming cost V 0 bases and J 4 bases; bases outside gene matches: 5. CDR3 size: 15 residues. Germline CDR1 and CDR2: DFQATT and SNEGSKA (reference sequence). The CDR3 loop reads CSARDEGLASDTQYF. DNA for the CDR3: TGCAGTGCTAGAGATGAGGGACTAGCCTCAGATACGCAGTATTTT.

The J gene is TRBJ1-1, the V gene TRBV6-5, with D possibly being TRBD1 (5 bases). There are 14 residues in the CDR3. V was shortened by 2 bases and J by 6 bases, with 13 bases between the two germline ends. Germline V CDR1 and CDR2: MNHEY, SVGAGI. CDR3 nucleotides: TGTGCCAGCAGTTACGCCGTGGGGGTGTCTGAAGCTTTCTTT. Protein sequence: CASSYAVGVSEAFF.

This clonotype has just a few counts. This chain connects TRBV10-3 to TRBJ1-2, with TRBD1 matching 8 bases. Germline V CDR1 and CDR2: ENHRY, SYGVKD. The CDR3 totals 13 residues. J lost 6 bases, V lost 4 bases, and 4 bases had no gene match. The CDR3 protein is CAISGTGYDGYTF. CDR3 DNA: TGTGCCATCAGTGGGACAGGGTACGATGGCTACACCTTC.

This clonotype turned up a few times. Here the CDR3 reads CSARDPLMAKNIQYF. The CDR3 DNA follows: TGCAGTGCTAGAGATCCCTTGATGGCCAAAAACATTCAGTACTTC. The V and J genes are TRBV20-1 and TRBJ2-4; no reliable D call. CDR3 size: 15 residues. The germline V gene has CDR1 DFQATT and CDR2 SNEGSKA (reference sequence). The ends were cut back, 0 bases at V and 1 base at J, with 10 bases in the middle.

There are many counts of this clonotype. The chain is built from TRBV10-3 and TRBJ2-3; 9 bases agree with TRBD1. This CDR3 is 15 amino acids long. Germline V gene lookup returns CDR1 ENHRY and CDR2 SYGVKD. Trimming removed 3 bases from V and 3 bases from J; junction bases left unmatched: 4. The CDR3: CAISDPGQGTDTQYF. DNA of the CDR3: TGTGCCATCAGTGATCCGGGACAGGGTACAGATACGCAGTATTTT.

The chain has TRBV5-1 and TRBJ2-5; D is undetermined. V was pared by 0 bases and J by 5 bases, with 8 bases between. The germline V gene has CDR1 SGHRS and CDR2 YFSETQ. This CDR3 contains 13 residues. CDR3 in amino acids: CASSLEVEETQYF. The CDR3 bases are TGCGCCAGCAGCTTGGAGGTTGAGGAGACCCAGTACTTC.

This clonotype has a count of ten or more. The chain combines TRBV5-1 with TRBJ2-3; D not resolved. The V end lost 4 bases, the J end lost 2 bases, and 11 bases lay between the germline ends. Looked up from germline, CDR1 is SGHRS and CDR2 is YFSETQ. The CDR3 loop spans 14 amino acids. CDR3 DNA sequence: TGCGCCAGCAGCAGTGTCTCCGACACAGATACGCAGTATTTT. Encoded protein: CASSSVSDTDTQYF.

The rearrangement joins TRBV10-3 to TRBJ2-2; D is possibly TRBD2 (5 bases). CDR1 and CDR2 from the germline V gene are ENHRY and SYGVKD. The CDR3 runs to 16 residues. The V gene lost 5 bases and the J gene lost 3 bases, with 16 bases spanning the gap. CDR3 bases: TGTGCCATCAGTTCAGCGGAGTGGGGTGACACCGGGGAGCTGTTTTTT. Protein sequence: CAISSAEWGDTGELFF.

The table lists this clonotype with a few counts. V is TRBV4-1 and J is TRBJ1-2, with D hard to call. Germline CDR1 is MGHRA and CDR2 is YSYEKL. Trimming pared 4 bases from V and 5 bases from J, leaving 14 bases between. The CDR3 contains 14 residues. The CDR3 DNA sequence: TGCGCCAGCAGCCCCTCCAGAGGAGGGTATGGCTACACCTTC. This translates into CASSPSRGGYGYTF.

The chain has TRBV5-1 and TRBJ2-1, with TRBD1 matching over 12 bases. Germline values: CDR1 SGHRS, CDR2 YFSETQ. V lost 0 bases and J lost 4; bases outside the gene matches: 5. The CDR3 contains 17 residues. CDR3 in amino acids: CASSLAWDRGLYNEQFF. In nucleotides, the CDR3 is TGCGCCAGCAGCTTGGCCTGGGACAGGGGGCTTTACAATGAGCAGTTCTTC.

This clonotype came up a few times. V is TRBV5-4 and J is TRBJ2-1; 11 positions agree with TRBD2. Germline lookup yields CDR1 SGHNT and CDR2 YYREEE (reference sequence). With V trimmed by 0 bases and J by 5 bases, 7 bases remained unmatched. This CDR3 contains 17 residues. CDR3 in DNA: TGTGCCAGCAGCTTGGTCAGGACTAGCGGGCTTCACAATGAGCAGTTCTTC. It codes for CASSLVRTSGLHNEQFF. The full variable domain, completed using reference TRBV5-4 and TRBJ2-1, is ETGVTQSPTHLIKTRGQQVTLRCSSQSGHNTVSWYQQALGQGPQFIFQYYREEENGRGNFPPRFSGLQFPNYSSELNVNALELDDSALYLCASSLVRTSGLHNEQFFGPGTRLTVL.

The CDR3 DNA sequence: TGCGCCAGCAGCTTACGGACTAGCGGGAGGGCCGTGGAGACCCAGTACTTC. Translating it yields CASSLRTSGRAVETQYF. The chain is built from TRBV5-1 and TRBJ2-5; TRBD2 matches 15 bases. The CDR3 consists of 17 residues. V dropped 2 bases and J dropped 5; count of bases not matched to a gene: 7. Germline V gene data show CDR1 as SGHRS and CDR2 as YFSETQ.

This clonotype was observed a handful of times. The chain employs TRBV4-1 and TRBJ1-2; no definite D call. Trimming took 1 base from V and 5 from J, leaving 14 bases between them. Germline CDR1 MGHRA, CDR2 YSYEKL. The CDR3 covers 15 residues. CDR3 sequence reads: CASSQGRVGPYGYTF. The CDR3 DNA reads TGCGCCAGCAGCCAAGGAAGGGTTGGCCCGTATGGCTACACCTTC.

This chain uses TRBV4-1 with TRBJ2-7; 12 bases fit TRBD1. The V and J ends lost 0 bases and 5 bases, in that order; junction bases with no gene match: 5. Germline V lookup: CDR1 MGHRA, CDR2 YSYEKL. This CDR3 has 16 residues. CDR3 in amino acids: CASSQDEGTGGDEQYF. DNA for the CDR3: TGCGCCAGCAGCCAAGATGAGGGGACAGGGGGCGACGAGCAGTACTTC.

This clonotype appeared a few times. This chain links TRBV7-2 with TRBJ2-5; TRBD2 aligns across 12 bases. The CDR3 sequence is 15 residues long. V gave up 3 bases and J gave up 4 bases; unmatched junction bases: 3. Germline CDR1 reads SGHTA; CDR2 reads FQGNSA. CDR3 coding DNA: TGTGCCAGCAGCTTTGCTAGCGGGGGGGCAGAGACCCAGTACTTC. It translates to CASSFASGGAETQYF.

The chain carries TRBV12-3 or TRBV12-4 and TRBJ2-3, with 9 bases lining up with TRBD2. The CDR3 has 15 amino acids. J was trimmed by 1 base and V by 5 bases; bases with no gene match: 4. In DNA, the CDR3 is TGTGCCAGCAGTCCCTCTAGCGGGGGCACAGATACGCAGTATTTT. This sequence encodes CASSPSSGGTDTQYF.